This entry lists 25 T cell receptor beta chains sequenced from one sample in a study of OX40 agonist ivuxolimab in advanced cancers. The protocol was immunoSEQ multiplex PCR, while the TCRdb copy is restricted to in-frame clones and leaves out a portion. Among approximately 100,000 clones listed, 90% were seen once. The sequenced sample was CD4+ or CD8+ T cells sorted from blood, obtained in a trial of the OX40 agonist ivuxolimab. These receptors originate from an adult with an advanced solid tumor such as melanoma, head and neck, liver or kidney cancer.

The chain couples TRBV21-1 to TRBJ1-1. TRBV21-1 is labeled a pseudogene. This CDR3 contains 12 residues. The CDR3 sequence: CASTFTDTEAFF. In nucleotides, the CDR3 is TGTGCCAGCACCTTTACCGACACTGAAGCTTTCTTT.

This clone occurred once. V usage is TRBV4-2 and J usage is TRBJ1-6, with unresolved D. Germline V gene data show CDR1 as LGHNA and CDR2 as YNFKEQ. With 1 base removed from V and 5 bases from J, the gap between germline ends came to 6 bases. The CDR3 length is 14 residues. The DNA of the CDR3 is TGTGCCAGCAGCCAAGGCACTAATAATTCACCCCTCCACTTT. Amino acid sequence: CASSQGTNNSPLHF.

In DNA, the CDR3 is TGTGCCAGCAGTTTAACACCCGTTCGGCCCCAGCATTTT. It yields the protein CASSLTPVRPQHF. The V call is TRBV27, the J call TRBJ1-5; D gene uncertain. V was trimmed by 2 bases and J by 9 bases, leaving 11 bases between them. Per the germline V gene, CDR1 is MNHEY and CDR2 is SMNVEV (reference sequence). The CDR3 has 13 residues.

This sequence joins TRBV18 and TRBJ2-7, with 11 bases identical to TRBD1. The V gene end was trimmed by 4 bases and the J gene end by 7 bases; junction bases not matched to a gene: 6. Germline CDR1 KGHSH, CDR2 LQKENI. The CDR3 covers 14 residues. The CDR3 DNA reads TGTGCCAGCTCACAAGGGACAGGGGGAAGGGAGCAGTACTTC. Encoded protein: CASSQGTGGREQYF.

The chain combines TRBV5-1 with TRBJ2-5, with TRBD1 matching over 10 bases. The CDR3 is made up of 14 amino acids. With V trimmed by 3 bases and J by 4 bases, 3 bases remained unmatched. Germline V gene lookup returns CDR1 SGHRS and CDR2 YFSETQ. The CDR3, as DNA: TGCGCCAGCAGCTCCGGGACAGGGGTAGAGACCCAGTACTTC. Its protein product is CASSSGTGVETQYF.

The CDR3 DNA sequence: TGTGCCAGCCGGGAGACAGGAGGTGGTAATAGGCAGTACTTC. Translating it yields CASRETGGGNRQYF. V is TRBV11-2 and J is TRBJ2-7; D is tentatively TRBD1 or TRBD2 (6 bases each). CDR3 length equals 14 residues. Germline CDR1 reads SGHAT; CDR2 reads FQNNGV. V lost 8 bases, J lost 9 bases, and 23 bases lay in between.

In regard to this clone: Other DNA sequences in this sample translate to the same CDR3. The chain couples TRBV27 to TRBJ1-5; D might be TRBD1 (5 bases). The CDR3 consists of 14 residues. Trimming removed 4 bases from V and 0 bases from J, with 7 bases in between. Germline CDR1 and CDR2: MNHEY and SMNVEV (reference sequence). CDR3 DNA sequence: TGTGCCAGCAGTTCTCAGGGTAGCAATCAGCCCCAGCATTTT. Its protein is CASSSQGSNQPQHF.

V gene TRBV5-1 combines with J gene TRBJ1-4; D possibly corresponds to TRBD1 (5 bases). The CDR3 loop spans 15 amino acids. Trimming cost V 7 bases and J 3 bases, with 16 bases left between them. Germline V lookup: CDR1 SGHRS, CDR2 YFSETQ. The CDR3 region has the DNA TGCGCCAGCCAACCCGCTGCAGGGCCTAATGAAAAACTGTTTTTT. This translates into CASQPAAGPNEKLFF.

This sequence joins TRBV6-1 and TRBJ1-3; D call uncertain. This CDR3 has 10 amino acids. Germline CDR1 is MNHNS and CDR2 is SASEGT. Trimming shortened V by 10 bases and J by 8 bases, and 9 bases separated the two germline ends. The CDR3 bases are TGTGCCACCCCAAGCCACACCATATATTTT. It is translated as CATPSHTIYF.

This clone was counted a single time. V usage is TRBV7-9 and J usage is TRBJ1-6, with D possibly matching TRBD1 (6 bases). The V and J ends lost 2 bases and 10 bases respectively, with 15 bases between them. Germline V lookup: CDR1 SEHNR, CDR2 FQNEAQ (reference sequence). This CDR3 contains 15 residues. The CDR3 is CASSLYSGGESPLHF. The CDR3 nucleotides are TGTGCCAGCAGCTTATATAGCGGGGGCGAATCACCCCTCCACTTT.

The V and J genes are TRBV27 and TRBJ1-4, with D unresolved. In germline, CDR1 is MNHEY, CDR2 SMNVEV (reference sequence). Deletions cut 8 bases from V and 0 bases from J, with 13 bases between. The CDR3 extends over 15 amino acids. CDR3 sequence reads: CASQALGPTNEKLFF. CDR3 nucleotide sequence: TGTGCCAGCCAGGCCCTGGGTCCAACTAATGAAAAACTGTTTTTT.

The count of this clone is one. The J gene is TRBJ2-1, the V gene TRBV30, with D unresolved. Germline V gene lookup returns CDR1 GTSNPN and CDR2 SVGIG (reference sequence). V dropped 0 bases and J dropped 4 bases, with 1 base sitting between them. The CDR3 is 11 residues long. The CDR3 coding sequence is TGTGCCTGGAGTGTATACAATGAGCAGTTCTTC. Translation: CAWSVYNEQFF. Full variable domain (remainder filled in from reference TRBV30 and TRBJ2-1): SQTIHQWPATLVQPVGSPLSLECTVEGTSNPNLYWYRQAAGRGLQLLFYSVGIGQISSEVPQNLSASRPQDRQFILSSKKLLLSDSGFYLCAWSVYNEQFFGPGTRLTVL.

V is TRBV9 and J is TRBJ2-2; no clear D. This CDR3 has 12 amino acids. The V gene's germline CDR1 is SGDLS and CDR2 YYNGEE. The V gene lost 0 bases and the J gene lost 6 bases, with 3 bases spanning the gap. The CDR3 bases are TGTGCCAGCAGCGTAGTTTCCGGGGAGCTGTTTTTT. Amino acids: CASSVVSGELFF.

The J gene is TRBJ1-3, the V gene TRBV9; D is undetermined. The V gene's germline CDR1 is SGDLS and CDR2 YYNGEE. V was shortened by 3 bases and J by 4 bases, with 11 bases between the two germline ends. This CDR3 has 14 amino acids. In nucleotides, the CDR3 is TGTGCCAGCAGCGATGTGGGCGCGGGAAACACCATATATTTT. Translated: CASSDVGAGNTIYF.

This chain joins TRBV19 and TRBJ2-7, with 12 bases fitting TRBD2. The CDR3 runs to 14 residues. CDR1 and CDR2 from the germline V gene are LNHDA and SQIVND (reference sequence). V shed 6 bases and J 2 bases; nucleotides not matched to a gene: 2. The CDR3: CASSRTSGTYEQYF. The CDR3 DNA reads TGTGCCAGTAGCAGGACTAGCGGGACCTACGAGCAGTACTTC.

The rearrangement joins TRBV21-1 to TRBJ1-5; the tabulated D call, TRBD1, remains unverified against the DNA. TRBV21-1 corresponds to a pseudogene. This CDR3 contains 15 residues. CDR3 DNA: TGTGCCAGCAGCTACCTGGACAGGCGCGATCAGCCCCAGCATTTT. Residues: CASSYLDRRDQPQHF.

This chain links TRBV28 with TRBJ1-2; D might be TRBD1 (5 bases). Between the trimmed V and J ends, which lost 2 bases and 4 bases, there was a span of 14 bases. CDR1 is MDHEN and CDR2 is SYDVKM in the germline V gene. The CDR3 spans 15 residues. CDR3 sequence reads: CASSLTGRLTYGYTF. The CDR3 DNA reads TGTGCCAGCAGTTTAACGGGGCGTCTCACCTATGGCTACACCTTC.

This rearrangement joins TRBV4-3 to TRBJ2-3; weak D call: TRBD2 (6 bases). Trimming took off 0 bases at V and 6 bases at J, with 10 bases between the two ends. The CDR3 has 14 residues. The germline gives CDR1 LGHNA, CDR2 YSLEER. The CDR3 bases are TGCGCCAGCAGCCAAGACCCAGGGAGGGATACGCAGTATTTT. It encodes CASSQDPGRDTQYF.

The rearrangement links TRBV6-4 to TRBJ2-5; D possibly uses TRBD1 or TRBD2 (5 bases each). V was cut by 10 bases and J by 7 bases, with 16 bases left in between. The CDR3 is 12 residues long. CDR1 and CDR2 (germline): MRHNA, SNTAGT. The CDR3 bases are TGTGCCAACCCGGGACCCGTGCGGACCCAGTACTTC. The encoded protein is CANPGPVRTQYF.

The genes are TRBV5-4 and TRBJ2-5, with TRBD2 matching over 16 bases. Germline assignment: CDR1 SGHNT and CDR2 YYREEE (reference sequence). The CDR3 loop spans 16 amino acids. J lost 3 bases, V lost 4 bases, and 3 bases had no gene match. The CDR3 DNA sequence: TGTGCCAGCAGCCCTGGGACTAGCGGGGGGGAAGAGACCCAGTACTTC. Its translation is CASSPGTSGGEETQYF.

The chain couples TRBV7-6 to TRBJ2-3, with TRBD2 matching over 10 bases. The CDR3 sequence is 15 residues long. CDR1 and CDR2 (germline): SGHVS, FNYEAQ. V lost 4 bases, J lost 3 bases, and 4 bases stayed unmatched. The CDR3 spells CASSSLAGGTDTQYF. The CDR3 DNA is TGTGCCAGCAGCTCCTTAGCGGGGGGAACAGATACGCAGTATTTT.

The chain recombines TRBV5-1 with TRBJ1-1; no reliable D call. The CDR3 consists of 15 residues. Germline CDR1 is SGHRS and CDR2 is YFSETQ. Trimming left V 1 base short and J 4 bases short, with 14 bases between. CDR3 DNA: TGCGCCAGCAGCTTGTCAGGTACAAGCAGCACTGAAGCTTTCTTT. The encoded protein is CASSLSGTSSTEAFF.

The rearrangement joins TRBV27 to TRBJ2-5, with a tentative D call TRBD1 (5 bases). The V end was cut by 5 bases, the J end by 4 bases, with 17 bases between. There are 15 residues in the CDR3. Germline loops: CDR1 MNHEY, CDR2 SMNVEV (reference sequence). The CDR3 protein is CASSNQGKSVETQYF. For the CDR3, the DNA is TGTGCCAGCAGTAACCAGGGAAAATCGGTAGAGACCCAGTACTTC.

The V call is TRBV6-1, the J call TRBJ1-6, with TRBD1 matching over 7 bases. This CDR3 has 17 residues. The ends lost 2 bases at V and 6 bases at J; junction bases unmatched: 10. Germline assignment: CDR1 MNHNS and CDR2 SASEGT. CDR3 bases: TGTGCCAGCAGTGAATATGAGGGGGCGGCAGGTAATTCACCCCTCCACTTT. It specifies CASSEYEGAAGNSPLHF.

This chain connects TRBV6-5 to TRBJ2-7; weak D call: TRBD2 (5 bases). Germline CDR1 and CDR2: MNHEY and SVGAGI. CDR3 length: 14 residues. Deletions cut 4 bases from V and 3 bases from J, with 13 bases between. The CDR3 nucleotides read TGTGCCAGCAGTTCCCCCACTAGGAGCTACGAGCAGTACTTC. It yields the protein CASSSPTRSYEQYF.